This T cell receptor beta chain came from a study of blood T cell repertoires in COVID-19. V gave up 2 bases and J gave up 4 bases; unmatched junction bases: 7. Per germline, CDR1 SGHVS and CDR2 FQNEAQ. The CDR3 is 17 amino acids. Methods used by the authors: Amplification from reference gene primers served as the basis for estimated nucleated cell counts. Profiling relied on immunoSEQ multiplex PCR, and the TCRdb table lists in-frame clones only, not all of them. V and J calls and clone size are given by that table; D and trimming were obtained from the DNA. The table lists approximately 140,000 clones, around three quarters of them singletons. This clone was found a few times.

The chain combines TRBV7-8 with TRBJ2-3; 12 bases fit TRBD1. Sequencing input: peripheral blood. This clonotype was obtained from a man older than 75 with acute or convalescent COVID-19. CDR3 protein: CASSLLGGTGGADTQYF. The CDR3 DNA is TGTGCCAGCAGCTTATTAGGCGGGACAGGGGGCGCAGATACGCAGTATTTT.